This T cell receptor (beta chain) was sequenced for a study of T cells in Graves' hyperthyroidism and ophthalmopathy. The wider study: The authors collected peripheral blood at initial diagnosis, before any treatment.

V gave up 0 bases and J gave up 5 bases, with 17 bases separating them. From germline, CDR1 is SGHNT and CDR2 YYREEE (reference sequence). The CDR3 sequence is 16 residues long. Amplification yielded TCR beta CDR3 regions, with RNA transcripts as the source. During a first-round RT-PCR of the TCR CDR3, the HTBI primer set was used. TCRdb re-analysed the multiplex PCR reads in MiXCR, keeping a single row per CDR3 protein. The table records under 800,000 distinct CDR3 sequences, around 13% of them present only once. This clonotype has ten or more counts. This receptor was identified in a woman aged 18-29 years with Graves' hyperthyroidism. This sequence joins TRBV5-4 and TRBJ2-5; no firm D call. Sequencing was carried out using blood. CDR3 DNA sequence: TGTGCCAGCAGCTTGGGACAAATTACCCCAGAGGAGACCCAGTACTTC. It specifies CASSLGQITPEETQYF.